The 12 T cell receptor beta chains given below trace back to one sample, sequenced in a study of blood T cell repertoires in COVID-19. Measured with immunoSEQ multiplex PCR; TCRdb has only the in-frame clones, and not every one. The sample holds about 380,000 clones; approximately 90% are singletons and the top ten take around 1.2%. The sample comprised PBMCs or T cells enriched from blood (not recorded which). The receptors were gathered from a woman aged 18 to 35 who had recovered from COVID-19.

The chain uses TRBV19 and TRBJ1-1; TRBD1 agrees at 8 bases. Germline V gives CDR1 LNHDA, CDR2 SQIVND (reference sequence). CDR3 length equals 15 residues. Trimming at V came to 5 bases and at J to 1 base, leaving 6 bases not matched to a gene. The CDR3 reads CASSQMTGANTEAFF. DNA of the CDR3: TGTGCCAGTAGTCAAATGACAGGGGCGAACACTGAAGCTTTCTTT.

This clone was recorded only once. The genes are TRBV10-3 and TRBJ2-2, with 10 nucleotides matching TRBD2. J gave up 10 bases and V 3 bases, and 8 bases lay outside the gene matches. Germline-derived CDR1 and CDR2 are ENHRY and SYGVKD. The length of the CDR3 is 15 residues. The DNA of the CDR3 is TGTGCCATCAGTGAAGCTAGCGGGGGCCCATCGGAGCTGTTTTTT. It encodes CAISEASGGPSELFF.

The V call is TRBV5-5, the J call TRBJ2-1; TRBD2 matches 7 bases. Per the germline V gene, CDR1 is SGHKS and CDR2 is YYEKEE (reference sequence). The CDR3 runs to 17 residues. V shed 6 bases, J shed 6 bases, and the junction held 18 bases outside the gene matches. DNA of the CDR3: TGTGCCAGCACCACTGGAGGTGGGGGGGGAGTGGTCAATGAGCAGTTCTTC. This translates into CASTTGGGGGVVNEQFF.

This chain uses TRBV27 with TRBJ2-7, with 9 bases matching TRBD1. The CDR3 extends over 15 amino acids. The germline V gene has CDR1 MNHEY and CDR2 SMNVEV (reference sequence). The V segment lost 3 bases and the J segment 5 bases; nucleotides outside the gene matches: 8. The CDR3, as DNA: TGTGCCAGCAGTTTGATCGGGACAGGGCTGGACGAGCAGTACTTC. It translates to CASSLIGTGLDEQYF.

The rearrangement uses TRBV11-2 and TRBJ1-2; the D is unclear. The germline gives CDR1 SGHAT, CDR2 FQNNGV. V was pared by 1 base and J by 8 bases, with 14 bases between. This CDR3 comprises 14 residues. The CDR3 here is CASSLVALGRGYTF. The CDR3 DNA follows: TGTGCCAGCAGCTTAGTTGCTCTGGGGAGAGGCTACACCTTC.

The chain joins TRBV19 to TRBJ2-2, with TRBD2 matching 10 bases. CDR1 is LNHDA, CDR2 SQIVND, per germline (reference sequence). V lost 3 bases and J lost 5; bases outside the gene matches: 3. This CDR3 comprises 15 residues. The CDR3: CASSMFSGGTGELFF. The CDR3 DNA follows: TGTGCCAGTAGTATGTTTAGCGGGGGGACCGGGGAGCTGTTTTTT.

There are a few counts of this clone. The J gene is TRBJ2-7, the V gene TRBV28, with 10 bases fitting TRBD1. CDR3 length equals 14 residues. The germline gives CDR1 MDHEN, CDR2 SYDVKM. V lost 6 bases and J lost 1; bases outside the gene matches: 3. The CDR3 DNA reads as TGTGCCAGCAGGGGACAGGGGACGTCCTACGAGCAGTACTTC. Translating it yields CASRGQGTSYEQYF.

V is TRBV7-8 and J is TRBJ1-3; tentative D call: TRBD1 (6 bases). Trimming removed 2 bases at V and 0 bases at J, with 8 bases between. This CDR3 spans 15 amino acids. Germline assignment: CDR1 SGHVS and CDR2 FQNEAQ. CDR3: CASSLTGSSGNTIYF. CDR3 nucleotides: TGTGCCAGCAGCTTAACAGGGTCCTCTGGAAACACCATATATTTT.

The chain joins TRBV27 to TRBJ1-5, with TRBD1 identical over 9 bases. J gave up 9 bases and V 4 bases, and 4 bases lay outside the gene matches. The CDR3 spans 13 residues. Germline CDR1 is MNHEY and CDR2 is SMNVEV (reference sequence). The CDR3 DNA follows: TGTGCCAGCAGTTCCGGGACAGGGAGGCCCCAGCATTTT. Translating gives CASSSGTGRPQHF.

The chain joins TRBV6-1 to TRBJ2-1; maybe TRBD2 (5 bases). Germline lookup yields CDR1 MNHNS and CDR2 SASEGT. V was trimmed by 2 bases and J by 2 bases, leaving 10 bases between them. CDR3 length equals 15 residues. The CDR3, as DNA: TGTGCCAGCAGTGAACACGGGATGGCCTACAATGAGCAGTTCTTC. This sequence encodes CASSEHGMAYNEQFF.

The CDR3 DNA reads TGTGCCAGCAGTCAACAGGGGGGGAGCTACAATGAGCAGTTCTTC. Its translation is CASSQQGGSYNEQFF. V usage is TRBV2 and J usage is TRBJ2-1, with D perhaps matching TRBD1 (8 bases). Germline values: CDR1 SNHLY, CDR2 FYNNEI. This CDR3 is 15 amino acids long. V gave up 5 bases and J gave up 3 bases, with 14 bases separating them.

This clone was seen just once. The chain's CDR3 is CAWKQLRTEAFF. CDR3 DNA: TGTGCCTGGAAACAGTTAAGGACTGAAGCTTTCTTT. The chain joins TRBV30 to TRBJ1-1; D unresolved. Germline V gives CDR1 GTSNPN, CDR2 SVGIG (reference sequence). V was pared by 4 bases and J by 5 bases, with 11 bases between. This CDR3 has 12 amino acids. The full variable domain, in which reference TRBV30 and TRBJ1-1 provide the parts outside the CDR3, is SQTIHQWPATLVQPVGSPLSLECTVEGTSNPNLYWYRQAAGRGLQLLFYSVGIGQISSEVPQNLSASRPQDRQFILSSKKLLLSDSGFYLCAWKQLRTEAFFGQGTRLTVV.